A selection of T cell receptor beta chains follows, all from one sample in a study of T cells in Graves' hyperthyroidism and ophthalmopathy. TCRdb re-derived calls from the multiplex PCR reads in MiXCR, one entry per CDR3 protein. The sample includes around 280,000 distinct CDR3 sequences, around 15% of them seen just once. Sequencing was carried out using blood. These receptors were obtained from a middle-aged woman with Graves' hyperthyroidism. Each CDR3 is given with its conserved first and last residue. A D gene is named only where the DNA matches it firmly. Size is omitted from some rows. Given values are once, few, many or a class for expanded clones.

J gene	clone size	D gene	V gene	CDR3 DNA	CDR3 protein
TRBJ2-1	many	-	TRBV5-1	TGCGCCAGCAGCTTGAGCTGGGGCAATGAGCAGTTCTTC	CASSLSWGNEQFF
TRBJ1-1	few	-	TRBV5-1	TGCGCCAGCAGCTTGGTGGGGCGGGCATTAACGCGGCGGCCGAACACTGAAGCTTTCTTT	CASSLVGRALTRRPNTEAFF
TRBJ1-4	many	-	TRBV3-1	TGTGCCAGCAGCCAAGGTCGGGAAAAACTGTTTTTT	CASSQGREKLFF
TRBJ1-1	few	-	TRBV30	TGTGCCCCGTGTTGCAGGGTCATGAACACTGAAGCTTTCTTT	CAPCCRVMNTEAFF
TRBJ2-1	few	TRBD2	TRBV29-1	TGCAGCGTTGAAGATGGGCGGGAGGGTGAGCAGTTCTTC	CSVEDGREGEQFF
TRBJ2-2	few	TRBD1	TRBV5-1	TGCGCCAGCAGCTTACGGACAGGGGACCCCGGGGAGCTGTTTTTT	CASSLRTGDPGELFF
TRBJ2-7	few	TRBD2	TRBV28	TGTGCCAGCTCACCACCGGGCGGACTAGCGCACTCCTACGAGCAGTACTTC	CASSPPGGLAHSYEQYF
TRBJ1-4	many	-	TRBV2	TGTGCCAGCACAGAACAGTCAACTAATGAAAAACTGTTTTTT	CASTEQSTNEKLFF
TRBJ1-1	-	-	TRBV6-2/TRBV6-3	TGTGCCAGCAGGCGCCCGGGGCGGGTCACTGAAGCTTTCTTT	CASRRPGRVTEAFF
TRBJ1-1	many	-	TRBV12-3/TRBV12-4	TGTGCCAGCAGCCTCCAGCGGAACACTGAAGCTTTCTTT	CASSLQRNTEAFF
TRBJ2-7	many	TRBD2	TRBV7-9	TGTGCCAGCAGCTTAGCGCCAGGGACTAGCCGTAGCGAGCAGTACTTC	CASSLAPGTSRSEQYF
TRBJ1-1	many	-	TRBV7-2	TGTGCCAGCAGCTTTGGATTCGGGGGGCAGACTGAAGCTTTCTTT	CASSFGFGGQTEAFF
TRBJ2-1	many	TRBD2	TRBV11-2	TGTGCCAGCACCCTAGGCCGACTAGCGGGGGTAGAGGAGCAGTTCTTC	CASTLGRLAGVEEQFF
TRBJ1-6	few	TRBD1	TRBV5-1	TGCGCCAGCAGCACCGGGACAGTTGGGTTGGGAGCCCTCCACTTT	CASSTGTVGLGALHF
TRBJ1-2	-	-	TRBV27	TGTGCCAGCAGTCCGGCGGACCGAAGGGGCTACACCTTC	CASSPADRRGYTF
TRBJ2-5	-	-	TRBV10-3	TGTGCCATCAGTACCACAGGGGGCCTAGCGGGAAGGTACCAAGAGACCCAGTACTTC	CAISTTGGLAGRYQETQYF
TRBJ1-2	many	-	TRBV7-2	TGTGCCAGCAGCTTGGTCACCTATGGCTACACCTTC	CASSLVTYGYTF
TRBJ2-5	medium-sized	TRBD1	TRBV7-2	TGTGCCAGCAGCTCGGGACAGTCCCAAGAGACCCAGTACTTC	CASSSGQSQETQYF
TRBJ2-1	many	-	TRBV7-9	TGTGCCAGCAGCTTACTGGCGGGAAACAATGAGCAGTTCTTC	CASSLLAGNNEQFF
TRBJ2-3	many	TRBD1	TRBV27	TGTGCCAGCAGTTTATATGGCAGGGGGTCGACAGATACGCAGTATTTT	CASSLYGRGSTDTQYF
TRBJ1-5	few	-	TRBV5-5	TGTGCCAGCAGCTTAAGTGGGTATCAGCCCCAGCATTTT	CASSLSGYQPQHF
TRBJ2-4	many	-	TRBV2	TGTGCCAGCAGTGAAGCCCCGACAGTAGCCAAAAACATTCAGTACTTC	CASSEAPTVAKNIQYF
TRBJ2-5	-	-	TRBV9	TGTGCCAGCAGCGCCAGGGGGGGGGAGACCCAGTACTTC	CASSARGGETQYF
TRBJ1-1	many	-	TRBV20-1	TGCAGTGCGCAAACAGGGAACACTGAAGCTTTCTTT	CSAQTGNTEAFF
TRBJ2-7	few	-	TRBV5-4	TGTGCCAGCAGCGCGGACCCGCATTCCTACGAGCAGTACTTC	CASSADPHSYEQYF
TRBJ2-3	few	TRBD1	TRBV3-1	TGTGCCAGCAGCCCCTGGACAGGGGGAGGCACAGATACGCAGTATTTT	CASSPWTGGGTDTQYF
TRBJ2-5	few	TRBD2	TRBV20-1	TGCAGTGCTACAGGTGCTCCGGGACTAGTTGGGGCAGAGACCCAGTACTTC	CSATGAPGLVGAETQYF
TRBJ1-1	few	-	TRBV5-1	TGCGCCAGCCACCGGGACAAACTTGAGAAAGCTTTCTTT	CASHRDKLEKAFF
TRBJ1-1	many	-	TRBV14	TGTGCCAGCAGCCCTAGGAGTCTTTCAGGCACTGAAGCTTTCTTT	CASSPRSLSGTEAFF
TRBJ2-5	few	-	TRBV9	TGTGCCACCCCACAGGAGGAACAAGAGACCCAGTACTTC	CATPQEEQETQYF
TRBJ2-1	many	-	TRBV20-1	TGCAGTGCTGGACCCCTGCGGTTGTTAAATGAGCAGTTCTTC	CSAGPLRLLNEQFF
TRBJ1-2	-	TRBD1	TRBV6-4	TGTGCCACCCATCCTGGGACAGCCTATGGCTACACCTTC	CATHPGTAYGYTF
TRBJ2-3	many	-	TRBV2	TGTGCCAGCAGTCAGTACACAGATACGCAGTATTTT	CASSQYTDTQYF
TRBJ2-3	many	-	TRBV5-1	TGCGCCAGCAGTCATTCACCCTTAGATACGCAGTATTTT	CASSHSPLDTQYF
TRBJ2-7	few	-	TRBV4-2	TGTGCCAGCAGCCGAGAGGGGGACGCGGACGAGCAGTACTTC	CASSREGDADEQYF
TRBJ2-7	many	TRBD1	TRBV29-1	TGCAGCGTGACAGGGGGCAGCCACGAGCAGTACTTC	CSVTGGSHEQYF
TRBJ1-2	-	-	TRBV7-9	TGTGCCAGCAGCCCTTCTTCCCACGGGGGAACCTACTATGGCTACACCTTC	CASSPSSHGGTYYGYTF
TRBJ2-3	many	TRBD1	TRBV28	TGTGCCAGCAGTTTAGCAGGACAGGGCAGAGATACGCAGTATTTT	CASSLAGQGRDTQYF
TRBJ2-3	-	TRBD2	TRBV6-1	TGTGCCAGCAGCAGACTAGCGGGAGGGCCGAAGGATACGCAGTATTTT	CASSRLAGGPKDTQYF
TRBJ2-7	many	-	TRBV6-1	TGTGCCAGCAGTGAACTAAACTCCTACGAGCAGTACTTC	CASSELNSYEQYF
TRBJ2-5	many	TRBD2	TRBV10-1	TGCGCCAGCAGTGAGGGCGGGAGGGTAGAGACCCAGTACTTC	CASSEGGRVETQYF
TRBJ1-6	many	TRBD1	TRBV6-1	TGTGCCAGCAGTGAAAACAGGGGGCGCATGAATTCACCCCTCCACTTT	CASSENRGRMNSPLHF